This TCR beta chain was found in a study of T-cell reconstitution after alpha-beta-depleted transplantation in children. General study results and limits: Alpha-beta T cells present about two months after transplant were reported to originate from several hundred expanded graft clones. At day 60, the high TCRbeta diversity found in some patients originated from recipient T cells and thymic progenitors that had survived. One year after transplant, T-cell counts and diversity came mostly from newly produced T cells.

This clonotype was counted between two and nine times. Antigen specificity is unknown. Preparation of the TCRbeta library was carried out with unique molecular identifiers. One entry per CDR3 protein results from TCRdb running MiXCR on the PCR reads. The sample lists 440,000 or so distinct CDR3 sequences, 43% occurring once. J was trimmed by 10 bases and V by 3 bases; bases with no gene match: 17. CDR1 and CDR2 from the germline V gene are DFQATT and SNEGSKA (reference sequence). The length of the CDR3 is 15 residues. The clonotype was recovered from a girl aged 2 to 9 with aplastic anemia, due to receive a stem cell transplant. Material: PBMCs, obtained before TCRalphabeta/CD19-depleted stem cell transplant. The chain joins TRBV20-1 to TRBJ1-1, with 7 bases matching TRBD1. CDR3 DNA: TGCAGTGCTAGTCCCAGGACAGGCGCAACTTATGGAGCTTTCTTT. It encodes CSASPRTGATYGAFF.